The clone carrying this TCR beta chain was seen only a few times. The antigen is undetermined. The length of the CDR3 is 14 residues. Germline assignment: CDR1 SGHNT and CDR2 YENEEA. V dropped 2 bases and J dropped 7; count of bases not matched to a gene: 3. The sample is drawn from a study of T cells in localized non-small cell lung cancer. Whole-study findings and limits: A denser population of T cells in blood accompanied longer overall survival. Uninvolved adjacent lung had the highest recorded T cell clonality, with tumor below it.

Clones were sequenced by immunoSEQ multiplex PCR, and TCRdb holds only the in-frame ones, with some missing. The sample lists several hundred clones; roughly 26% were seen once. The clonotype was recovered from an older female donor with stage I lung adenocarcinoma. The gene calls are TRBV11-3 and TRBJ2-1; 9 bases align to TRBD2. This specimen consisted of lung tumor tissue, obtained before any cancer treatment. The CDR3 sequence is CASSLSGGSNEQFF. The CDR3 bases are TGTGCCAGCAGCTTAAGCGGGGGGAGTAATGAGCAGTTCTTC.